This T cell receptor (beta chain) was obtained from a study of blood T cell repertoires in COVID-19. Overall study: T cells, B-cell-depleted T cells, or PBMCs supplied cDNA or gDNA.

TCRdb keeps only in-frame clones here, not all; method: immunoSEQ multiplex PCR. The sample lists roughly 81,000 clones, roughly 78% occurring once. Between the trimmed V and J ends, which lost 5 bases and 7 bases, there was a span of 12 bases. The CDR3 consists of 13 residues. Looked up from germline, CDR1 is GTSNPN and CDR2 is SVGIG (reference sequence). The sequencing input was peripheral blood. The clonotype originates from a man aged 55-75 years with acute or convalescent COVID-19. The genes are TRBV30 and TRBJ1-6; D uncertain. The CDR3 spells CAWGEVGNSPLHF. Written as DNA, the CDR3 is TGTGCCTGGGGGGAGGTTGGAAATTCACCCCTCCACTTT.